Listed below are T cell receptor beta chains from one sample, sequenced in a study of OX40 agonist ivuxolimab in advanced cancers. Sequencing was performed with immunoSEQ multiplex PCR; in TCRdb, only in-frame clones are kept and a portion is missing. The sample records more than 13,000 clones, roughly 90% being singletons. The source material was CD4+ or CD8+ T cells sorted from blood, sampled in a trial of the OX40 agonist ivuxolimab. The receptors originated from an adult with an advanced solid tumor such as melanoma, head and neck, liver or kidney cancer. Each CDR3 is given with its conserved first and last residue. The order of the fields is V gene, clone size, J gene, D gene, CDR3 DNA, CDR3 protein. The D gene is left open where the match is weak. Rows may omit the clone size; those that give it use once, few, many or a size class.

TRBV4-1	.	TRBJ2-7	.	TGCGCCAGCAGCCAAGAGGCGGAGACCTCCTACGAGCAGTACTTC	CASSQEAETSYEQYF
TRBV4-1	.	TRBJ2-1	TRBD2	TGCGCCAGCAGCCAAGACGGGCTAGCGGACCTAGACAATGAGCAGTTCTTC	CASSQDGLADLDNEQFF
TRBV4-2	.	TRBJ2-7	.	TGTGCCAGCAGCCAAGTAGGGGGGATAACTACCTACGAGCAGTACTTC	CASSQVGGITTYEQYF
TRBV18	.	TRBJ2-1	.	TGTGCCAGCTCTGAGTTCCGCGGTCTAGGCAATGAGCAGTTCTTC	CASSEFRGLGNEQFF
TRBV28	.	TRBJ1-1	.	TGTGCCAGCAGTCCACCGGGACGGTGGGCGACTGAAGCCTTCTTT	CASSPPGRWATEAFF
TRBV6-6	.	TRBJ2-7	.	TGTGCCAGCAGGGAACACAACGAGCAGTACTTC	CASREHNEQYF
TRBV7-9	.	TRBJ2-1	.	TGTGCCAGCGTCCTGCGGGGTTCCTACAATGAGCAGTTCTTC	CASVLRGSYNEQFF
TRBV28	.	TRBJ2-3	.	TGTGCCAGCAGTTTAGGGGCAACGCTAGATACGCAGTATTTT	CASSLGATLDTQYF
TRBV4-1	.	TRBJ2-7	.	TGCGCCAGCAGCCAACGGGTGGAGCGCGAGCAGTACTTC	CASSQRVEREQYF
TRBV19	once	TRBJ2-7	TRBD2	TGTGCCAGTAGCAGACTAGCGGGGGACGGGCAGTACTTC	CASSRLAGDGQYF
TRBV15	.	TRBJ2-3	TRBD2	TGTGCCACCAGCGGGACTAGCGGGAGTGCAGATACGCAGTATTTT	CATSGTSGSADTQYF
TRBV4-2	once	TRBJ2-3	TRBD2	TGTGCCAGCAGCCAATCGACTAGCGGGGGGGCAGATACGCAGTATTTT	CASSQSTSGGADTQYF
TRBV7-6	.	TRBJ2-7	.	TGTGCCAGCAGCTCAGAGTCGACCTACGAGCAGTACTTC	CASSSESTYEQYF
TRBV28	.	TRBJ2-7	TRBD1	TGTGCCAGCAGCCTTACAGGGGGCCCCTGGTACGAGCAGTACTTC	CASSLTGGPWYEQYF
TRBV7-2	.	TRBJ2-5	TRBD2	TGTGCCAGCAGCAATAGCGGGGGGGCCGGGAAGACCCAGTACTTC	CASSNSGGAGKTQYF
TRBV19	.	TRBJ1-3	.	TGTGCCAGTAGTGGTGGCCTGGGAAACACCATATATTTT	CASSGGLGNTIYF
TRBV27	.	TRBJ1-6	.	TGTGCCAGCAGTCTTGGGTGGTTTAATTCACCCCTCCACTTT	CASSLGWFNSPLHF
TRBV7-8	once	TRBJ2-5	TRBD2	TGTGCCAGCAGCTTAGCGAGCGGGAGCGTCCAAGAGACCCAGTACTTC	CASSLASGSVQETQYF
TRBV27	once	TRBJ1-5	.	TGTGCCAGTCAGGTGCTGGGAGGGAATCAGCCCCAGCATTTT	CASQVLGGNQPQHF
TRBV6-1	once	TRBJ2-1	TRBD1	TGTGCCAGCAGTGAGGGGACAGGGTGGTCGAATGAGCAGTTCTTC	CASSEGTGWSNEQFF
TRBV13	.	TRBJ2-5	.	TGTGCCAGCAGCTTTCAGACTGGGGAAGCGACCCAGTACTTC	CASSFQTGEATQYF
TRBV11-2	.	TRBJ2-7	.	TGTGCCAGCAGCTTGGGGGGAGTTTTCTACGAGCAGTACTTC	CASSLGGVFYEQYF
TRBV4-3	.	TRBJ1-4	.	TGCGCCAGCAGCCAAGATGCAGGAAAACTGTTTTTT	CASSQDAGKLFF
TRBV10-3	.	TRBJ1-3	.	TGTGCCATCAGTGAGTCGGGTTCCCGGGGATCTGGAAACACCATATATTTT	CAISESGSRGSGNTIYF
TRBV6-1	.	TRBJ1-6	.	TGTGCCAGCAGTGATGTAGGGAGCTCCTATAATTCACCCCTCCACTTT	CASSDVGSSYNSPLHF
TRBV10-1	.	TRBJ2-1	TRBD2	TGCGCCAGCAGTGTCAGTAGCGGGATTGGGGAGCAGTTCTTC	CASSVSSGIGEQFF
TRBV6-5	.	TRBJ2-7	TRBD2	TGTGCCAGCAGTTACTCAACTAGCGGGAGACCCGACGAGCAGTACTTC	CASSYSTSGRPDEQYF
TRBV11-3	.	TRBJ2-2	TRBD1	TGTGCCAGCAGCCGCGACCCCACAGGGGTTGCCGGGGAGCTGTTTTTT	CASSRDPTGVAGELFF
TRBV11-2	.	TRBJ2-1	TRBD1	TGTGCCAGCAGCCCGCGGACAACGGTGACAGGGCTGGTAGGCAATGAGCAGTTCTTC	CASSPRTTVTGLVGNEQFF
TRBV4-1	.	TRBJ1-2	.	TGCGCCAGCCGCCGGGGAGGGGGTCCCTCTAACTATGGCTACACCTTC	CASRRGGGPSNYGYTF
TRBV30	once	TRBJ1-2	.	TGTGCCTGGAGTGACAGCCTTAACTATGGCTACACCTTC	CAWSDSLNYGYTF
TRBV7-3	.	TRBJ2-1	.	TGTGCCAGCAGCTTAACTGGGCTCAATGAGCAGTTCTTC	CASSLTGLNEQFF
TRBV5-6	.	TRBJ2-7	.	TGTGCCAGCAGCGACACAGGTTTCTACGAGCAGTACTTC	CASSDTGFYEQYF
TRBV6-5	.	TRBJ2-7	.	TGTGCCAGCAGTCTGGGGCAGGGCTACGAGCAGTACTTC	CASSLGQGYEQYF
TRBV4-3	.	TRBJ2-7	.	TGCGCCAGCAGCCAAGATCCAGGGAGCTCCTACGAGCAGTACTTC	CASSQDPGSSYEQYF
TRBV30	.	TRBJ2-3	TRBD2	TGTGCCTGGACCCTGACTAGCGGGGGCCTGGATACGCAGTATTTT	CAWTLTSGGLDTQYF
TRBV6-1	.	TRBJ2-7	.	TGTGCCAGCAGTGAAGTGGGGGGGGCAGCCTACGAGCAGTACTTC	CASSEVGGAAYEQYF
TRBV9	.	TRBJ2-3	.	TGTGCCAGCAGCGTAGAGGGGAAACTCAATACGCAGTATTTT	CASSVEGKLNTQYF
TRBV7-2	.	TRBJ2-2	TRBD1	TGTGCCAGCAGACATCCGGGACAGGGATATGCCGGGGAGCTGTTTTTT	CASRHPGQGYAGELFF
TRBV4-3	.	TRBJ1-2	.	TGCGCCAGCAGCCAAGAGGGGGGGGCGCAGAGCTATGGCTACACCTTC	CASSQEGGAQSYGYTF